A selection of T cell receptor beta chains follows, all from one sample in a study of T-cell memory formation after mild COVID-19. MiXCR, applied by TCRdb to the 5' RACE reads, yields one record per CDR3 protein. The sample lists 200,000 or so distinct CDR3 sequences; roughly 17% were seen once. Sequences were obtained from PBMCs or a T cell subset sorted from them (not recorded which). The receptors shown here come from an adult woman who had mild COVID-19 (a few samples of this study predate the infection). Cell type and time point are not known. Each CDR3 is given with its conserved first and last residue. A D gene is named only where the DNA matches it firmly. The size of a clone is reported for some rows only, either as once, few or many, or as a class for expanded clones.

TRBJ2-1 | TRBV20-1 | - | - | TGCAGTGCCCCGATTACTCTTACCACGGGGGGCGATGAGCAGTTCTTC | CSAPITLTTGGDEQFF
TRBJ1-1 | TRBV29-1 | - | - | TGCAGCGGAAGGAGGCAAGAGACTGAAGCTTTCTTT | CSGRRQETEAFF
TRBJ1-1 | TRBV19 | - | - | TGTGCCAGTAGTATGGGGCAGCTGAACACTGAAGCTTTCTTT | CASSMGQLNTEAFF
TRBJ2-5 | TRBV7-2 | - | - | TGTGCCAGCAGCTTAGATGGCGGGCTGGGGGAGACCCAGTACTTC | CASSLDGGLGETQYF
TRBJ2-1 | TRBV7-2 | TRBD2 | few | TGTGCCAGCAGCCCCGGGACTAGCGGGATGAATGAGCAGTTCTTC | CASSPGTSGMNEQFF
TRBJ1-2 | TRBV28 | - | - | TGTGCCAGCAGTCCACTTAAGGCTAACTATGGCTACACCTTC | CASSPLKANYGYTF
TRBJ1-4 | TRBV7-9 | - | few | TGTGCCAGCAGCCCCTCGTGGGGTGTAACTAATGAAAAACTGTTTTTT | CASSPSWGVTNEKLFF
TRBJ1-2 | TRBV20-1 | - | - | TGCAGTGCTAGAGACCCCTCCGGGAGCTATGGCTACACCTTC | CSARDPSGSYGYTF
TRBJ2-2 | TRBV4-1 | - | - | TGCGCCAGCAGCACCCCCTGGGGGGCCACCGGGGAGCTGTTTTTT | CASSTPWGATGELFF
TRBJ2-7 | TRBV29-1 | - | few | TGCAGCGTCGGATCCAACCCCATCGAGCAGTACTTC | CSVGSNPIEQYF
TRBJ1-1 | TRBV12-3/TRBV12-4 | TRBD1 | few | TGTGCCAGCAGTTTCGACAGGGCGGGCACTGAAGCTTTCTTT | CASSFDRAGTEAFF
TRBJ2-7 | TRBV13 | - | - | TGTGCCAGCAGTAGGACGTCCCCCTACGAGCAGTACTTC | CASSRTSPYEQYF
TRBJ2-3 | TRBV5-4 | - | - | TGTGCCAGCAGCTTGGGACTACCTGCTAGCACAGATACGCAGTATTTT | CASSLGLPASTDTQYF
TRBJ2-7 | TRBV12-3/TRBV12-4 | TRBD1 | - | TGTGCCAGCAACCTACAGGGGGCAGGGGAGCAGTACTTC | CASNLQGAGEQYF
TRBJ2-3 | TRBV7-9 | TRBD2 | - | TGTGCCAGCAGCCCGATTAATAGCGGGGCCACGGGAGATACGCAGTATTTT | CASSPINSGATGDTQYF
TRBJ1-2 | TRBV30 | TRBD1 | - | TGTGCCTGGAGTGCCACAGGGGCATTGTCTTTCTATGGCTACACCTTC | CAWSATGALSFYGYTF
TRBJ1-2 | TRBV7-9 | - | few | TGTGCCAGCAGCTTAGTCGTCTCGTCGTCTGGCTACACCTTC | CASSLVVSSSGYTF
TRBJ2-5 | TRBV7-2 | - | - | TGTGCCAGCAGCGGACTTTACCAAGAGACCCAGTACTTC | CASSGLYQETQYF
TRBJ2-7 | TRBV6-2/TRBV6-3 | TRBD2 | few | TGTGCCAGCAGGATGGGGACTAGCACCTATGGAGTGTACTTC | CASRMGTSTYGVYF
TRBJ2-7 | TRBV6-1 | - | - | TGTGCCAGCAGGCGGGTGCTAGCTCTAAGCGACGAGCAGTACTTC | CASRRVLALSDEQYF
TRBJ2-1 | TRBV20-1 | - | few | TGCAGTGCCACCCGTCTTGGAGGAGAGAATGAGCAGTTCTTC | CSATRLGGENEQFF
TRBJ2-4 | TRBV12-3/TRBV12-4 | - | - | TGTGCCAGCACCCAAATAAAAACTGGAGGGACCAAAAACATTCAGTACTTC | CASTQIKTGGTKNIQYF
TRBJ1-4 | TRBV30 | TRBD1 | few | TGTGCCTGGACCCGACAGGGTAATGAAAAACTGTTTTTT | CAWTRQGNEKLFF
TRBJ2-7 | TRBV11-2 | - | - | TGTGCCAGCAGCCCTACAGCGGGCTCGAGCTCCTACGAGCAGTACTTC | CASSPTAGSSSYEQYF
TRBJ2-2 | TRBV11-1 | - | few | TGTGCCAGCAGCTTGGAGCTAGCGAACACCGGGGAGCTGTTTTTT | CASSLELANTGELFF
TRBJ2-7 | TRBV5-4 | - | - | TGTGCCAGCAGTATACAGAACGCCTACGAGCAGTACTTC | CASSIQNAYEQYF
TRBJ1-2 | TRBV3-1 | TRBD1 | - | TGTGCCAGCAGCCAACGGGACAGGGGCAGCTACACCTTC | CASSQRDRGSYTF
TRBJ2-7 | TRBV5-6 | - | few | TGTGCCAGCAGCGGGGGCCTTGCCTCCTACGAGCAGTACTTC | CASSGGLASYEQYF
TRBJ2-6 | TRBV5-1 | TRBD1 | few | TGCGCCAGCAGCTTGGCCGGGACAGGGAATCGTGGGGCCAACGTCCTGACTTTC | CASSLAGTGNRGANVLTF
TRBJ2-1 | TRBV24-1 | - | - | TGTGCCACCAGTGACCAAAAGACCGTGCCGTTAAAGCAGTTCTTC | CATSDQKTVPLKQFF
TRBJ2-3 | TRBV18 | - | - | TGTGCCAGCTCCCGCATGACCAGCACAGATACGCAGTATTTT | CASSRMTSTDTQYF
TRBJ2-3 | TRBV6-5 | TRBD1 | - | TGTGCCAGCAGTTACCGACAGGGACATACGCAGTATTTT | CASSYRQGHTQYF
TRBJ2-1 | TRBV5-4 | TRBD1 | - | TGTGCCAGCAGACCCGACAGGGCGGCTTACAATGATCAGTTCTTC | CASRPDRAAYNDQFF
TRBJ1-6 | TRBV5-1 | - | few | TGCGCCAGCAGCTTTCGACAGGCCTATAATTCACCCCTCCACTTT | CASSFRQAYNSPLHF
TRBJ2-1 | TRBV12-3/TRBV12-4 | TRBD2 | once | TGTGCCAGCAGCTTCAGGAGCGCGGGGGGTGAGCAGTTCTTC | CASSFRSAGGEQFF
TRBJ1-2 | TRBV7-9 | - | few | TGTGCCAGCAGCTTAATAGGTGGCTACACCTTC | CASSLIGGYTF
TRBJ2-1 | TRBV11-3 | - | - | TGTGCCAGCAGCCCCTGGGACTCAAGCTCCTACAATGAGCAGTTCTTC | CASSPWDSSSYNEQFF
TRBJ2-2 | TRBV7-8 | - | few | TGTGCCAGCAGCCCCCGCGGGCGCGCGAACACCGGGGAGCTGTTTTTT | CASSPRGRANTGELFF
TRBJ2-7 | TRBV21-1 | - | - | TGTGCCAGCAGCAAACGGAAGGGGGAGCAGTACTTC | CASSKRKGEQYF
TRBJ2-1 | TRBV4-1 | TRBD2 | - | TGCGCCAGCAGCCCTCTCCCCCTAGCGGGAACGAGAGAGCAGTTCTTC | CASSPLPLAGTREQFF
TRBJ2-3 | TRBV18 | TRBD2 | few | TGTGCCAGCTCACGCGGGAGGCCTGACACAGATACGCAGTATTTT | CASSRGRPDTDTQYF
TRBJ2-3 | TRBV5-1 | - | few | TGCGCCAGCAGCCCTGGAATGACTGCCTATCAATCCACAGATACGCAGTATTTT | CASSPGMTAYQSTDTQYF
TRBJ2-7 | TRBV5-1 | - | few | TGCGCCAGCAGCGTCGGGGACCGTCAATACTCCTACGAGCAGTACTTC | CASSVGDRQYSYEQYF
TRBJ2-7 | TRBV19 | - | few | TGTGCCAGTAGTATATTTAACCTACGTTTAGGAGGTCGCGGAGGCTACGAGCAGTACTTC | CASSIFNLRLGGRGGYEQYF
TRBJ1-2 | TRBV7-9 | - | - | TGTGCCAGCAGCTTAGCGTCCAGGACCAGAGGGGGCTACACCTTC | CASSLASRTRGGYTF